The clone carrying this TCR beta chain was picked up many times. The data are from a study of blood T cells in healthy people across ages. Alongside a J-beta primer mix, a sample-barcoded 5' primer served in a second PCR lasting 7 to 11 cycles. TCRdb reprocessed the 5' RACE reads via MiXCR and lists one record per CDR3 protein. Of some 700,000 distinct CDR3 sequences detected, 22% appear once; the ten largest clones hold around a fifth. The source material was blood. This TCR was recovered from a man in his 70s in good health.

In DNA, the CDR3 is TGCAGCGTTGACCTACTAGCGGGAGCCCCTCTGTACTTC. Encoded protein: CSVDLLAGAPLYF. The gene calls are TRBV29-1 and TRBJ2-5; 11 positions match TRBD2. This CDR3 is built from 13 residues. Germline assignment: CDR1 SQVTM and CDR2 ANQGSEA. The junction had 10 bases not matched to a gene; V was cut back by 3 bases and J by 13 bases.